This T cell receptor (beta chain) was recorded in a study of spatial heterogeneity in lung cancer. Study observations and caveats: At tumor resection, ubiquitous expanded TCRs were detected in blood more often than later.

TCRdb reprocessed the 5' RACE reads with MiXCR, giving one entry per CDR3 protein. The sample records 10,000 to 15,000 distinct CDR3 sequences, 3.5% to 4.5% being singletons. This clonotype was found many times. Its target is unknown. The library was built for alpha chains, so this beta chain is an off-target read and its size means little. Noted time point: sample taken at primary tumor resection. Researchers sequenced whole RNA taken from tumor, nontumor lung or frozen PBMC without sorting. The sequence was obtained from a male donor with early-stage non-small cell lung cancer. The sample consisted of PBMCs, taken at surgery.

The CDR3 nucleotides are TGTGCCAGCAGTTTTTGGGGACGGTTCTCTGGGGCCAACGTCCTGACTTTC. The encoded protein is CASSFWGRFSGANVLTF. The V gene is TRBV28, the J gene TRBJ2-6; D is tentatively TRBD1 or TRBD2 (5 bases each). The CDR3 totals 17 residues. V lost 3 bases and J lost 0, with 12 bases in between. Germline V gene sequence: CDR1 MDHEN, CDR2 SYDVKM. Drawing the rest from reference TRBV28 and TRBJ2-6, the complete variable domain is DVKVTQSSRYLVKRTGEKVFLECVQDMDHENMFWYRQDPGLGLRLIYFSYDVKMKEKGDIPEGYSVSREKKERFSLILESASTNQTSMYLCASSFWGRFSGANVLTFGAGSRLTVL.